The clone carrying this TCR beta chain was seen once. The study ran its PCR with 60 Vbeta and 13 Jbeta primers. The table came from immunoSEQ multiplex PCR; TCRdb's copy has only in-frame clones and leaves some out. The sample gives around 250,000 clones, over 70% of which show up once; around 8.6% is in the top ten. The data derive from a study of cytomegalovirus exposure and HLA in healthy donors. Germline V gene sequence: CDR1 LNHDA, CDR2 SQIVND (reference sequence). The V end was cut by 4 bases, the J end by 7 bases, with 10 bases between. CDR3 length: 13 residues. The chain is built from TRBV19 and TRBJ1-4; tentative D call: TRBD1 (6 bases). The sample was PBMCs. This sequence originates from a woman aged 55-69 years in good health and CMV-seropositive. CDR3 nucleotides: TGTGCCAGTAGTAACAGGGTTGGTGAAAAACTGTTTTTT. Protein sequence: CASSNRVGEKLFF.